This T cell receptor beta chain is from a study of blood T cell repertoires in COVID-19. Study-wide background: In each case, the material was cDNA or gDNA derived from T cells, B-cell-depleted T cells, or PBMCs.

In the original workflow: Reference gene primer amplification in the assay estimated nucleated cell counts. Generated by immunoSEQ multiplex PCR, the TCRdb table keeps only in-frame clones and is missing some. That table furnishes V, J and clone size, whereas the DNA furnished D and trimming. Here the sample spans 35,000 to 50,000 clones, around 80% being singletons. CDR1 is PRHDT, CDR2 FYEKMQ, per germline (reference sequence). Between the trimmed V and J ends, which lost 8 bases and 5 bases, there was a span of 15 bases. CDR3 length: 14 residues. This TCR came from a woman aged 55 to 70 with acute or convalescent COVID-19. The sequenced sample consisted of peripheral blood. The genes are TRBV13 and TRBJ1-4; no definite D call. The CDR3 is CASLRKEENEKLFF. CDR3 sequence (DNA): TGTGCCAGCCTGAGGAAAGAAGAGAATGAAAAACTGTTTTTT. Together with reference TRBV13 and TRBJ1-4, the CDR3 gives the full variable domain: AAGVIQSPRHLIKEKRETATLKCYPIPRHDTVYWYQQGPGQDPQFLISFYEKMQSDKGSIPDRFSAQQFSDYHSELNMSSLELGDSALYFCASLRKEENEKLFFGSGTQLSVL.